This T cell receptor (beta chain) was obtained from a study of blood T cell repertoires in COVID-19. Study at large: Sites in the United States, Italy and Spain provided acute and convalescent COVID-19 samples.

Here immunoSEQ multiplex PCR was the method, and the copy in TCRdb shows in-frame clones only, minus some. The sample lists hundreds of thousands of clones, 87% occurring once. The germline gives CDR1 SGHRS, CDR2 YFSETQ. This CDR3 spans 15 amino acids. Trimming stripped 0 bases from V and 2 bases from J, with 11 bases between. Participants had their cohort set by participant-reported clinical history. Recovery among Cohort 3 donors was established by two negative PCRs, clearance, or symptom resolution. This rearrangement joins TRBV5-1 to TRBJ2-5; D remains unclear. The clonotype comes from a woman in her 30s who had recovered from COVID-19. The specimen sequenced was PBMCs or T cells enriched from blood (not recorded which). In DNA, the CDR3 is TGCGCCAGCAGCTTGGCCGGAGTAGGACAAGAGACCCAGTACTTC. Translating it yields CASSLAGVGQETQYF.